The T cell receptor (beta chain) described here comes from a study of cytomegalovirus exposure and HLA in healthy donors. The V gene's germline CDR1 is MNHEY and CDR2 SMNVEV (reference sequence). The V and J ends lost 6 bases and 8 bases respectively, with 20 bases between them. This CDR3 region has 16 residues. Assay used: immunoSEQ multiplex PCR; TCRdb lists only in-frame clones, some missing. The table includes some 140,000 clones, 75% to 90% detected once. Sequenced material: PBMCs. The TCR was taken from a woman aged 18-29 years in good health and CMV-seropositive. The rearrangement joins TRBV27 to TRBJ1-6; D remains unclear. CDR3 in amino acids: CASRLLYDIRYSPLHF. The CDR3, as DNA: TGTGCCAGCAGGTTGCTATACGACATCAGATATTCACCCCTCCACTTT.